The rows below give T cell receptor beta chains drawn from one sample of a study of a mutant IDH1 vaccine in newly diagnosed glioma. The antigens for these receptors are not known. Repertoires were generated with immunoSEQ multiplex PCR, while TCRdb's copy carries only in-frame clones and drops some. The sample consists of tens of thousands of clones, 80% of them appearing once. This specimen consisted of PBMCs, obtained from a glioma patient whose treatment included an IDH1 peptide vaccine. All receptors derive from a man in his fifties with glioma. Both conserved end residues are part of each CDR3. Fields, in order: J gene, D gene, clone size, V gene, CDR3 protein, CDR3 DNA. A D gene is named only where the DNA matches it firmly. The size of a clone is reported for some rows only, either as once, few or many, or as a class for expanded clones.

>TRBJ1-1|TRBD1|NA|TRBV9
CASSVFGTGNTEAFF
TGTGCCAGCAGCGTTTTCGGGACAGGGAACACTGAAGCTTTCTTT
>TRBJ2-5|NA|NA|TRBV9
CASGEEAWETQYF
TGTGCCAGCGGGGAGGAGGCATGGGAGACCCAGTACTTC
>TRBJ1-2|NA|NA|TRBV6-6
CASSYSSGAGYGYTF
TGTGCCAGCAGTTACTCTTCAGGGGCCGGCTATGGCTACACCTTC
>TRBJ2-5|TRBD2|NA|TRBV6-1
CASSEALGLGGLGARETQYF
TGTGCCAGCAGTGAAGCCTTGGGCTTAGGGGGACTAGGGGCTCGCGAGACCCAGTACTTC
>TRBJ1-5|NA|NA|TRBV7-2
CASSSDEGGIRAQHF
TGTGCCAGCAGCTCAGACGAGGGGGGCATTAGGGCCCAGCATTTT
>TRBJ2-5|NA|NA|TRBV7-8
CASSPSSGGGETQYF
TGTGCCAGCAGCCCTAGTTCGGGTGGTGGTGAGACCCAGTACTTC
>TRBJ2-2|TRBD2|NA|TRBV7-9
CASSLGGTTTGELFF
TGTGCCAGCAGCTTAGGCGGGACTACCACCGGGGAGCTGTTTTTT
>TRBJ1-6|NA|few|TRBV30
CACPWDGGNSPLHF
TGTGCCTGCCCCTGGGATGGCGGTAATTCACCCCTCCACTTT
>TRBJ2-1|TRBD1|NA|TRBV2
CASKGQAYNEQFF
TGTGCCAGCAAGGGACAGGCTTACAATGAGCAGTTCTTC
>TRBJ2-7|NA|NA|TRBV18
CASSSRDRILYF
TGTGCCAGCTCAAGCCGAGACAGAATACTTTACTTC
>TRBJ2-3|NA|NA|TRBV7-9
CASSDRGGADTQYF
TGTGCCAGCAGCGATCGAGGGGGGGCAGATACGCAGTATTTT
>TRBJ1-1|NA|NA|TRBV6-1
CASSGDAGGEAFF
TGTGCCAGCAGTGGGGACGCAGGCGGTGAAGCTTTCTTT
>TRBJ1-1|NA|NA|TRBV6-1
CASSHNLRGITEAFF
TGTGCCAGCAGCCACAATTTGAGGGGGATCACTGAAGCTTTCTTT
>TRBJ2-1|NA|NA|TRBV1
CTSSHHSGGGAPYNEQFF
TGCACCAGCAGCCACCACTCTGGCGGGGGGGCCCCCTACAATGAGCAGTTCTTC
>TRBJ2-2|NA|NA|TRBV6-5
CASSRGGGELFF
TGTGCCAGCAGTCGAGGGGGCGGGGAGCTGTTTTTT
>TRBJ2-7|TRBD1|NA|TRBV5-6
CASSHGDRIGEQYF
TGTGCCAGCAGCCACGGGGACAGGATCGGCGAGCAGTACTTC